The clone carrying this TCR beta chain has only one observation. What it binds is not known. The CDR3 is made up of 12 amino acids. The germline V and J ends were trimmed by 4 bases and 6 bases, with 8 bases remaining between them. Germline V gene lookup returns CDR1 SGHDT and CDR2 YYEEEE. This table comes from immunoSEQ multiplex PCR, and its TCRdb copy is limited to in-frame clones, with some not included. This sample yields approximately 350,000 clones, of which approximately 97% are seen a single time; around 0.29% belongs to the top ten. The sample originates from a study of shared clonotypes between healthy human individuals. The study's findings and limits: The researchers took only blood, and tissue repertoires probably look different. Among non-shared clonotypes, generation probabilities were lower than among those shared by all four donors.

The source of this sequence is a man aged 30 to 39 in good health. Sample: memory CD8+ T cells sorted from blood. Subset defined: CD45RO+ cells pooled with CCR7-negative TemRA cells. The chain has TRBV5-6 and TRBJ2-1; D is unclear. CDR3 sequence: CASSHRPNEQFF. The CDR3 DNA sequence: TGTGCCAGCAGCCACAGACCCAATGAGCAGTTCTTC.